This record looks at one T cell receptor beta chain sequence and its context. This sample is drawn from a study of cytomegalovirus exposure and HLA in healthy donors. The PCR contained 60 Vbeta and 13 Jbeta primers. The data were produced by immunoSEQ multiplex PCR, yet TCRdb's version contains in-frame clones alone and is incomplete. This table holds about 170,000 clones, 70% to 80% found once. Material: PBMCs. This sequence originates from a female donor in good health and CMV-seronegative.

In DNA form, the CDR3 reads TGTGCCAGCAGTGACATCAGCGGGAGGATCTCCTACGAGCAGTACTTC. Protein: CASSDISGRISYEQYF. V and J are TRBV2 and TRBJ2-7; 9 positions agree with TRBD2. The trim removed 3 bases at V and 0 bases at J, leaving 6 bases unmatched. The CDR3 contains 16 residues. Germline-derived CDR1 and CDR2 are SNHLY and FYNNEI.